This entry lists 2 T cell receptor delta chains sequenced from one sample in a study of delta chains in infants with herpesvirus infections. TCR cDNA was made from PBMC RNA with gamma- and delta-chain-specific primers. TCRdb fed the RT-PCR reads into CATT to redo clone calling. Of 550 to 800 delta-chain clones in the sample, more than 45% were seen once. The sample consisted of peripheral blood, taken at time point 4 of longitudinal follow-up. The source is a human donor who was a Ugandan infant, either HIV-exposed or HIV-unexposed (not recorded which).

As regards this clone: This likely came from a read error, as a far larger clone is one base away. The same CDR3 can be traced to other DNA sequences in this sample. The chain is built from TRAV38-2/DV8 and TRDJ1; 9 bases agree with TRDD3. The CDR3 covers 17 residues. CDR1 is TSESDYY and CDR2 is QEAYKQQN in the germline V gene. The CDR3 here is CAYRKLNWGTYTDKLIF. The CDR3 DNA reads TGTGCCTATAGGAAATTAAACTGGGGGACTTACACCGATAAACTCATCTTT.

Note on this clone: One base separates it from a far larger clone, so it is likely a read error. V is TRAV29/DV5 and J is TRDJ1, with TRDD3 matching over 10 bases. Per the germline V gene, CDR1 is NSMFDY and CDR2 is ISSIKDK. V lost 2 bases, J lost 0 bases, and 13 bases stayed unmatched. The CDR3 runs 18 residues. CDR3 DNA sequence: TGTGCAGCAAGGAATACCTTGTACTGGGGGATTGACACCGATAAACTCATCTTT. Translation gives CAARNTLYWGIDTDKLIF. Drawing the rest from reference TRAV29/DV5 and TRDJ1, the complete variable domain is DQQVKQNSPSLSVQEGRISILNCDYTNSMFDYFLWYKKYPAEGPTFLISISSIKDKNEDGRFTVFLNKSAKHLSLHIVPSQPGDSAVYFCAARNTLYWGIDTDKLIFGKGTRVTVEP.